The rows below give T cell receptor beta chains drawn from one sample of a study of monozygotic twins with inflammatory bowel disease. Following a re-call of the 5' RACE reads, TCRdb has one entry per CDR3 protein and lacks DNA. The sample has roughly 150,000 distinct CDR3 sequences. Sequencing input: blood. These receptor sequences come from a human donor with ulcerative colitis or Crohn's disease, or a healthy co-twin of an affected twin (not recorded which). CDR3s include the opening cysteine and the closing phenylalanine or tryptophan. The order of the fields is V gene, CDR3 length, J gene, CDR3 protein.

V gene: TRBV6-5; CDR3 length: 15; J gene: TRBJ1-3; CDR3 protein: CASSYSTSSGNTIYF
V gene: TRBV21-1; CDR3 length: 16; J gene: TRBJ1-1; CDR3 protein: CASSKVRAGMNTEAFF
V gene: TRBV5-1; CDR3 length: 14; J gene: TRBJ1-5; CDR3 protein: CASSLAYGNQPQHF
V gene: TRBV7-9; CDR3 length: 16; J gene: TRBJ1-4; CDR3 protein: CASSLRLQTGNEKLFF
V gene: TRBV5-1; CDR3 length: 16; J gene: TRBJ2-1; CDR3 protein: CASSSRLAGGPDEQFF
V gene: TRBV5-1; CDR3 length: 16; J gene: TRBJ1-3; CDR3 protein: CASSLDRGRSGNTIYF
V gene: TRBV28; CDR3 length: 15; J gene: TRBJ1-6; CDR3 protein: CASRDKSYRDSPLHF
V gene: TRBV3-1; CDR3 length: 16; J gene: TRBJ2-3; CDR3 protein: CASSPPIAGGRDTQYF
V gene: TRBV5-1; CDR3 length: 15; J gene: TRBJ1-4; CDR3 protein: CASSLAGDRREKLFF
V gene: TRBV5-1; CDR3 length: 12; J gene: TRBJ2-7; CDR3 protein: CASSLGDYEQYF
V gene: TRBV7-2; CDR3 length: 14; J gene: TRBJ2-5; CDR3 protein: CASSLFDRGETQYF
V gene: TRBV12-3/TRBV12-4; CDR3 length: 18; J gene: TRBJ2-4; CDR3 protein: CASSTGLAGTLAKNIQYF
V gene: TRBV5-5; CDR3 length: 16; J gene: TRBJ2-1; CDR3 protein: CASSLGGDSSYNEQFF
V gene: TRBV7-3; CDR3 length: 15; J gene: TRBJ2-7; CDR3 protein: CASSLHGGGIYEQYF
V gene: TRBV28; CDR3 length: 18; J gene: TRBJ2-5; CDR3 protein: CASSSPLVLAGSRGTQYF
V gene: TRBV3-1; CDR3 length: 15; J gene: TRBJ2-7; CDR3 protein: CASSRGRGLPDEQYF
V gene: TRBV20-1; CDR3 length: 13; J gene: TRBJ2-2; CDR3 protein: CRGARPSTGELFF
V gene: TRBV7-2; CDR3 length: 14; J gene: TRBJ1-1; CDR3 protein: CPSSLVGGNTEAFF